These 20 T cell receptor beta chains were all obtained from the same sample, sequenced in a study of blood T cell repertoires in COVID-19. Profiled with immunoSEQ multiplex PCR; TCRdb holds only in-frame clones, not every one. The repertoire holds some 150,000 clones, with 80% as singletons. The material sequenced was peripheral blood. These receptor sequences come from a woman in her fifties or sixties with acute or convalescent COVID-19.

V usage is TRBV29-1 and J usage is TRBJ1-1; no definite D call. CDR3 length: 12 amino acids. Germline lookup yields CDR1 SQVTM and CDR2 ANQGSEA. V lost 7 bases and J lost 1, with 10 bases in between. CDR3 sequence: CSGDTSNTEAFF. The CDR3 coding sequence is TGCAGCGGTGACACTTCGAACACTGAAGCTTTCTTT.

V usage is TRBV27 and J usage is TRBJ1-6, with 8 bases fitting TRBD1. Trimming cost V 8 bases and J 6 bases; bases outside gene matches: 12. CDR3 length equals 16 residues. The germline V gene encodes CDR1 MNHEY and CDR2 SMNVEV (reference sequence). The CDR3 sequence: CASRSLQGGFNSPLHF. The CDR3 nucleotides read TGTGCCAGCCGCTCGCTACAGGGGGGTTTTAATTCACCCCTCCACTTT.

CDR3 coding DNA: TGTGCCAGCAGCTTAGGGGGACAGGGCACAGATACGCAGTATTTT. Its translation is CASSLGGQGTDTQYF. The chain is built from TRBV7-3 and TRBJ2-3, with TRBD1 identical over 8 bases. V gave up 2 bases and J gave up 1 base; unmatched junction bases: 2. The CDR3 is 15 amino acids. Looked up from germline, CDR1 is SGHTA and CDR2 is FQGTGA. The full variable domain, its missing parts supplied by reference TRBV7-3 and TRBJ2-3, is GAGVSQTPSNKVTEKGKYVELRCDPISGHTALYWYRQSLGQGPEFLIYFQGTGAADDSGLPNDRFFAVRPEGSVSTLKIQRTERGDSAVYLCASSLGGQGTDTQYFGPGTRLTVL.

The gene calls are TRBV9 and TRBJ2-3; 8 bases are shared with TRBD2. Germline CDR1 reads SGDLS; CDR2 reads YYNGEE. The trim removed 6 bases at V and 6 bases at J, leaving 15 bases unmatched. The CDR3 has 16 residues. DNA for the CDR3: TGTGCCAGCACCGTCCACGGGGGGGCCGGTGAGGATACGCAGTATTTT. This encodes CASTVHGGAGEDTQYF.

The chain combines TRBV27 with TRBJ1-2; 10 bases map to TRBD1. The trim removed 4 bases at V and 6 bases at J, leaving 5 bases unmatched. Germline V lookup: CDR1 MNHEY, CDR2 SMNVEV (reference sequence). CDR3 length: 14 amino acids. In nucleotides, the CDR3 is TGTGCCAGCAGTTGGGGACAGGGGCGCGATGGCTACACCTTC. Its protein product is CASSWGQGRDGYTF.

The genes are TRBV3-1 (or the pseudogene TRBV3-2) and TRBJ2-7, with a weak D call TRBD1 (5 bases). Germline lookup yields CDR1 LGHDT and CDR2 YNNKEL (reference sequence). The germline V and J ends were trimmed by 7 bases and 5 bases, with 18 bases remaining between them. CDR3 length: 14 amino acids. This chain's CDR3 is CASNPTAGSNEQYF. The DNA of the CDR3 is TGTGCCAGCAACCCGACGGCAGGGTCTAACGAGCAGTACTTC.

The chain joins TRBV27 to TRBJ2-2; weak D call: TRBD2 (5 bases). The length of the CDR3 is 17 residues. CDR1 and CDR2 (germline): MNHEY, SMNVEV (reference sequence). V lost 1 base and J lost 0, with 12 bases in between. This chain's CDR3 is CASSLLIEGPNTGELFF. The CDR3 coding sequence is TGTGCCAGCAGTTTATTGATTGAGGGCCCGAACACCGGGGAGCTGTTTTTT.

The sample holds a few counts of this clone. The chain couples TRBV4-3 to TRBJ2-7; 7 nucleotides agree with TRBD1. CDR3 length: 15 residues. Trimming took 3 bases from V and 2 from J; bases not matched to a gene: 7. Germline V lookup: CDR1 LGHNA, CDR2 YSLEER. The CDR3 nucleotides read TGCGCCAGCAGCCACTCCTCGGGACAGCCCTACGAGCAGTACTTC. The encoded protein is CASSHSSGQPYEQYF.

The V and J genes are TRBV19 and TRBJ2-3; tentatively, D is TRBD2 (7 bases). The CDR3 covers 16 residues. The germline V gene has CDR1 LNHDA and CDR2 SQIVND (reference sequence). V was shortened by 2 bases and J by 5 bases, with 17 bases between the two germline ends. The CDR3 region is CASSIFGGPGGDTQYF. In nucleotides, the CDR3 is TGTGCCAGTAGTATATTCGGGGGGCCCGGGGGAGATACGCAGTATTTT.

The chain is built from TRBV30 and TRBJ1-1; D is uncertain. CDR1 and CDR2 from the germline V gene are GTSNPN and SVGIG (reference sequence). This CDR3 is built from 15 residues. With 0 bases removed from V and 0 bases from J, the gap between germline ends came to 11 bases. The CDR3 DNA is TGTGCCTGGAGTGTACAGTTGGGTATGAACACTGAAGCTTTCTTT. Its translation: CAWSVQLGMNTEAFF.

The rearrangement uses TRBV6-2 or TRBV6-3 and TRBJ1-2; D may be TRBD1 (6 bases). Germline V gene data show CDR1 as MNHEY and CDR2 as SVGEGT. V gave up 1 base and J gave up 9 bases, with 18 bases separating them. There are 15 residues in the CDR3. The CDR3 coding sequence is TGTGCCAGCAGTTACTTCCTGCCGAACAGGGTGCGCTACACCTTC. This gives the protein CASSYFLPNRVRYTF.

The chain couples TRBV7-9 to TRBJ1-2; D perhaps matches TRBD1 (5 bases). The germline V gene has CDR1 SEHNR and CDR2 FQNEAQ (reference sequence). CDR3 length: 14 amino acids. The ends were cut back, 5 bases at V and 3 bases at J, with 13 bases in the middle. The CDR3 loop is CASSPGGDYYGYTF. In DNA form, the CDR3 reads TGTGCCAGCAGCCCCGGGGGGGATTACTATGGCTACACCTTC.

The chain uses TRBV5-8 and TRBJ1-1; D possibly corresponds to TRBD1 (5 bases). Germline CDR1 SGHTS, CDR2 YDEGEE. CDR3 length: 13 amino acids. V lost 5 bases, J lost 0 bases, and 8 bases lay in between. The CDR3 DNA reads TGTGCCAGCAGAGCAGGGATGAACACTGAAGCTTTCTTT. Amino acid sequence: CASRAGMNTEAFF. Drawing the rest from reference TRBV5-8 and TRBJ1-1, the complete variable domain is EAGVTQSPTHLIKTRGQQATLRCSPISGHTSVYWYQQALGLGLQFLLWYDEGEERNRGNFPPRFSGRQFPNYSSELNVNALELEDSALYLCASRAGMNTEAFFGQGTRLTVV.

V gene TRBV28 combines with J gene TRBJ1-2; D is unresolved. Germline lookup yields CDR1 MDHEN and CDR2 SYDVKM. This CDR3 comprises 12 residues. The V and J ends lost 8 bases and 4 bases respectively, with 11 bases between them. The CDR3 here is CASSEGGYGYTF. CDR3 coding DNA: TGTGCCAGCTCAGAGGGCGGCTATGGCTACACCTTC.

The chain employs TRBV4-2 and TRBJ2-3, with a weak D call TRBD1 (6 bases). Germline V gene lookup returns CDR1 LGHNA and CDR2 YNFKEQ. V shed 0 bases and J shed 8 bases, with 15 bases lying between them. The CDR3 runs to 15 residues. In nucleotides, the CDR3 is TGTGCCAGCAGCCAAGATTTTGGGGGCCTAGGTACGCAGTATTTT. It specifies CASSQDFGGLGTQYF.

This clone was counted between two and nine times. The chain uses TRBV10-3 and TRBJ1-1; 10 bases agree with TRBD1. The germline CDR1 and CDR2 sequences are ENHRY and SYGVKD. V lost 4 bases and J lost 4; bases outside the gene matches: 3. This CDR3 spans 14 amino acids. The CDR3 region is CAISGTGGTTEAFF. Here the CDR3 DNA reads TGTGCCATCAGTGGGACAGGGGGAACCACTGAAGCTTTCTTT.

This clone occurred once. The chain is built from TRBV6-5 and TRBJ1-1; D not certain. The CDR3 runs to 13 residues. The V end lost 5 bases, the J end lost 0 bases, and 7 bases lay between the germline ends. CDR1 is MNHEY and CDR2 is SVGAGI in the germline V gene. The CDR3 coding sequence is TGTGCCAGCAGTAAACAGATGAACACTGAAGCTTTCTTT. As protein: CASSKQMNTEAFF.

For the CDR3, the DNA is TGTGCCAGCAGCTCTGATAACAGGGCGGTAGAGACCCAGTACTTC. This codes for CASSSDNRAVETQYF. The V gene is TRBV7-2, the J gene TRBJ2-5, with D perhaps TRBD1 (6 bases). The CDR3 loop spans 15 amino acids. The V and J ends lost 4 bases and 4 bases respectively, with 16 bases between them. Germline V gene data show CDR1 as SGHTA and CDR2 as FQGNSA.

This clone was detected only once. V gene TRBV2 combines with J gene TRBJ2-1; 12 bases are a match to TRBD2. The CDR3 has 15 residues. The junction had 3 bases not matched to a gene; V was cut back by 5 bases and J by 4 bases. CDR1 and CDR2 from the germline V gene are SNHLY and FYNNEI. CDR3 loop: CASSPGLAGYNEQFF. CDR3 sequence (DNA): TGTGCCAGCAGTCCGGGACTAGCGGGTTACAATGAGCAGTTCTTC.

This rearrangement joins TRBV28 to TRBJ1-4; 7 nucleotides match TRBD1. This CDR3 spans 14 amino acids. V lost 7 bases, J lost 8 bases, and 10 bases stayed unmatched. Per the germline V gene, CDR1 is MDHEN and CDR2 is SYDVKM. The CDR3 region has the DNA TGTGCCAGCACCCTTAATTCGGACAGGGAAAAACTGTTTTTT. Its translation: CASTLNSDREKLFF.